The rows below give T cell receptor beta chains drawn from one sample of a study of monozygotic twins with inflammatory bowel disease. TCRdb reprocessed the 5' RACE reads and keeps a single row for each CDR3 protein, giving no DNA. The data include about 210,000 distinct CDR3 sequences; the top ten clones carry less than 2%. The sample taken for sequencing was blood. These receptor sequences come from a human donor with ulcerative colitis or Crohn's disease, or a healthy co-twin of an affected twin (not recorded which). Both conserved end residues are part of each CDR3.

>TRBV15|TRBJ2-5
CATSRAGTSGGSQYF
>TRBV5-1|TRBJ2-1
CASSLASGGYNEQFF
>TRBV7-9|TRBJ2-1
CASSFSGTDNEQFF
>TRBV6-1|TRBJ2-7
CASSERGSIGEVSYEQYF
>TRBV19|TRBJ1-2
CASSSTGAYGYTF
>TRBV11-2|TRBJ1-2
CASSQGRGHGYTF
>TRBV27|TRBJ1-5
CASSFRGDQPQHF
>TRBV4-2|TRBJ1-4
CASSQGGQGREKLFF
>TRBV6-1|TRBJ2-4
CASSEGWRARIQYF
>TRBV7-6|TRBJ2-1
CASSLRQGFPYNEQFF
>TRBV7-2|TRBJ2-1
CASSLMTGHNEQFF
>TRBV5-1|TRBJ2-7
CASRKLESSYEQYF
>TRBV7-6|TRBJ1-4
CASSLAPLDNEKLFF
>TRBV20-1|TRBJ1-2
CSARAPQDRARGGYTF
>TRBV7-3|TRBJ2-2
CASSDYPGDGELFF
>TRBV20-1|TRBJ2-1
CSARAGGGASNEQFF
>TRBV7-6|TRBJ1-1
CAISTQGVDTEAFF
>TRBV29-1|TRBJ2-2
CSVLQERITGELFF
>TRBV9|TRBJ2-2
CASSVEPTGELFF
>TRBV7-2|TRBJ2-1
CASSPTGTSVVYNEQFF
>TRBV12-3/TRBV12-4|TRBJ1-5
CASSLSTDQPQHF
>TRBV24-1|TRBJ2-6
CATSAKAGTSPGANVLTF
>TRBV5-1|TRBJ1-1
CASSLGTTGHGAFF
>TRBV5-5|TRBJ2-4
CASSLVQGDIQYF
>TRBV5-1|TRBJ1-1
CASSLVVAGGRITEAFF
>TRBV3-1|TRBJ2-1
CASSRPGNEQFF
>TRBV11-2|TRBJ2-1
CASSLYLDRARGDNEQFF
>TRBV19|TRBJ1-5
CASSYGSGSVNQPQHF
>TRBV5-1|TRBJ2-3
CASSFLVGDTQYF
>TRBV10-3|TRBJ2-3
CAISEGSGGTDTQYF
>TRBV15|TRBJ1-5
CASREQGDPQPQHF
>TRBV3-1|TRBJ2-7
CASSRGGLRDGSYEQYF